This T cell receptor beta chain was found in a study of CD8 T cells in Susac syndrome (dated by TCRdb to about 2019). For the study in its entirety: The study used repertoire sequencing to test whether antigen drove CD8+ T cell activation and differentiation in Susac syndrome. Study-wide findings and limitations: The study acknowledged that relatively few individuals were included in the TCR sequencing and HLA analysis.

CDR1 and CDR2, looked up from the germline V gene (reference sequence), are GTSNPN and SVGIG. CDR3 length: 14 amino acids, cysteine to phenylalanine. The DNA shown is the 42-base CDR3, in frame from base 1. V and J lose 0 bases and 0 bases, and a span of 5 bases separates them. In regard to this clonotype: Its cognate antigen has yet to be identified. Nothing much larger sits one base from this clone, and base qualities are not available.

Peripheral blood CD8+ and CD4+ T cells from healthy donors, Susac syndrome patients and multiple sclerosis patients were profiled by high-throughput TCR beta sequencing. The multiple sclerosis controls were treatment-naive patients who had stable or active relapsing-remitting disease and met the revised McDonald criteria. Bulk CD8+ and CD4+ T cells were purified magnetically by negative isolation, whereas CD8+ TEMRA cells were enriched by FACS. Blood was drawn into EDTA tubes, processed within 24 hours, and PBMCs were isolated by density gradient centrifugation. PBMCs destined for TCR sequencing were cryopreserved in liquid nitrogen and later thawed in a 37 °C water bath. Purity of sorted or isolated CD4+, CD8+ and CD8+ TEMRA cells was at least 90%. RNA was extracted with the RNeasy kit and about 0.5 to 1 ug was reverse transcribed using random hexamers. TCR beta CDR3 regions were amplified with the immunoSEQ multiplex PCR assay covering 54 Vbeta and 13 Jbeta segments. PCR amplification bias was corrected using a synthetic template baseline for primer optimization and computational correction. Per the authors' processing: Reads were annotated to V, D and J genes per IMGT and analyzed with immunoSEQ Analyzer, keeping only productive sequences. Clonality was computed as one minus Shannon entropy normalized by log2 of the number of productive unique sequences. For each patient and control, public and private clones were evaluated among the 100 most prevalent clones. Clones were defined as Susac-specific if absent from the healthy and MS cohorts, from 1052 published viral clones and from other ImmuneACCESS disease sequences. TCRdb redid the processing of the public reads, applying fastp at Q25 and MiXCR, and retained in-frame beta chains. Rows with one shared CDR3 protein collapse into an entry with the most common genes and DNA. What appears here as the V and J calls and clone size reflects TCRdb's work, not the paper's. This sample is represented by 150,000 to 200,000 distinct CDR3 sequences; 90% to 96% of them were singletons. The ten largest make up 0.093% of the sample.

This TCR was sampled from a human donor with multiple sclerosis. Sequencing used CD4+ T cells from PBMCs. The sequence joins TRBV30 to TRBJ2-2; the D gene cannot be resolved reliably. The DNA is TGTGCCTGGAGTGTGAGGCCGAACACCGGGGAGCTGTTTTTT. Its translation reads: CAWSVRPNTGELFF.